The TCR beta chain under discussion was sequenced for a study of T cells in localized non-small cell lung cancer. Study-wide findings and caveats: The tumor had only one region sequenced, so heterogeneity remains possible. Elevated circulating T cell density in blood was associated with longer overall survival.

Germline loops: CDR1 SGHTA, CDR2 FQGNSA. This CDR3 contains 19 residues. The V gene end was trimmed by 1 base and the J gene end by 5 bases; junction bases not matched to a gene: 14. Assay: immunoSEQ multiplex PCR; the TCRdb copy retains only in-frame clones and omits some. This sample has around 21,000 clones, with around 83% found just once. For this clone: Antigen unknown.

This receptor was taken from a man between 35 and 75 years old with stage I lung adenocarcinoma. This specimen consisted of peripheral blood, obtained before any cancer treatment. The chain couples TRBV7-2 to TRBJ1-2, with TRBD1 identical over 12 bases. CDR3 amino acids: CASSLGGGTGGWSRYGYTF. The CDR3 nucleotides are TGTGCCAGCAGCTTAGGAGGCGGGACAGGGGGCTGGAGTAGGTATGGCTACACCTTC.